One sample yielded the 32 T cell receptor beta chains listed below, sequenced in a study of blood T cell repertoires in COVID-19. Method: immunoSEQ multiplex PCR; TCRdb's copy keeps in-frame clones and lacks some. The sample shows about 200,000 clones, approximately 84% of them seen only once. The sample was PBMCs or T cells enriched from blood (not recorded which). The receptor source for this set is a man aged 35 to 55 who had recovered from COVID-19.

This chain joins TRBV2 and TRBJ1-2, with 7 bases fitting TRBD1. CDR1 is SNHLY, CDR2 FYNNEI, per germline. CDR3 size: 13 residues. J was trimmed by 7 bases and V by 7 bases; bases with no gene match: 9. The CDR3 nucleotides read TGTGCCAGCAATCGGGACAGCGACCGTGGCTACACCTTC. Its protein product is CASNRDSDRGYTF.

This chain joins TRBV12-3 or TRBV12-4 and TRBJ2-3, with 8 bases lining up with TRBD1. The CDR3 loop spans 12 amino acids. Trimming removed 7 bases from V and 6 bases from J; junction bases left unmatched: 3. In nucleotides, the CDR3 is TGTGCCAGCACCGACAGGGGTGATACGCAGTATTTT. Encoded protein: CASTDRGDTQYF.

This clone was seen once. The chain joins TRBV2 to TRBJ1-3, with D perhaps matching TRBD1 (5 bases). Trimming shortened V by 1 base and J by 0 bases, and 10 bases separated the two germline ends. The CDR3 length is 16 residues. Germline V CDR1 and CDR2: SNHLY, FYNNEI. The CDR3 is CASSEVGGSSGNTIYF. The DNA for the CDR3 is TGTGCCAGCAGTGAAGTGGGGGGGAGCTCTGGAAACACCATATATTTT.

The chain is built from TRBV5-1 and TRBJ2-3, with 10 nucleotides matching TRBD1. The CDR3 spans 18 residues. Germline V lookup: CDR1 SGHRS, CDR2 YFSETQ. V gave up 4 bases and J gave up 5 bases; unmatched junction bases: 16. As DNA, the CDR3 is TGCGCCAGCAGCAATCCGACAGGGGGCGAGCGTTTGATAGATACGCAGTATTTT. It is translated as CASSNPTGGERLIDTQYF.

The CDR3 is CASSLLIGQGTTNEKLFF. The CDR3 coding sequence is TGTGCCAGCAGTTTATTAATCGGACAGGGGACAACTAATGAAAAACTGTTTTTT. The V call is TRBV28, the J call TRBJ1-4, with 9 bases that match TRBD1. The CDR3 has 18 residues. The junction had 6 bases not matched to a gene; V was cut back by 1 base and J by 0 bases. CDR1 and CDR2 from the germline V gene are MDHEN and SYDVKM.

The V gene is TRBV7-2, the J gene TRBJ1-4; D is perhaps TRBD1 (5 bases). Trimming left V 0 bases short and J 2 bases short, with 13 bases between. Germline V gene sequence: CDR1 SGHTA, CDR2 FQGNSA. There are 17 residues in the CDR3. The CDR3 DNA is TGTGCCAGCAGCTTAGCGGGGGGAGCGGCGACTAATGAAAAACTGTTTTTT. Protein product: CASSLAGGAATNEKLFF.

This rearrangement joins TRBV4-1 to TRBJ1-4, with D perhaps TRBD1 (6 bases). V dropped 0 bases and J dropped 4 bases, with 15 bases sitting between them. Germline V CDR1 and CDR2: MGHRA, YSYEKL. This CDR3 comprises 17 residues. The CDR3 sequence is CASSQENRVLLNEKLFF. CDR3 sequence (DNA): TGCGCCAGCAGCCAAGAGAACAGGGTACTCCTTAATGAAAAACTGTTTTTT.

The chain recombines TRBV5-8 with TRBJ1-1; tentatively, D is TRBD1 (5 bases). The CDR3 contains 12 residues. The germline gives CDR1 SGHTS, CDR2 YDEGEE. V lost 2 bases and J lost 6, with 8 bases in between. The CDR3 nucleotides are TGTGCCAGCAGCTTCAGGGCAGCTGAAGCTTTCTTT. Its protein product is CASSFRAAEAFF.

Only one count was recorded for this clone. The chain carries TRBV28 and TRBJ2-5, with 10 bases that match TRBD1. Germline trimming cut 8 bases from V and 7 bases from J; bases unmatched to any gene: 16. This CDR3 spans 16 amino acids. Germline V gene lookup returns CDR1 MDHEN and CDR2 SYDVKM. CDR3 sequence reads: CASGPLGQGELGTQYF. The DNA for the CDR3 is TGTGCCAGCGGCCCACTCGGACAGGGGGAATTAGGGACCCAGTACTTC.

The rearrangement joins TRBV19 to TRBJ2-7; TRBD1 agrees at 7 bases. Per germline, CDR1 LNHDA and CDR2 SQIVND (reference sequence). The CDR3 has 15 residues. The V gene end was trimmed by 6 bases and the J gene end by 5 bases; junction bases not matched to a gene: 13. Here the CDR3 reads CASSPGQKLNNEQYF. The CDR3 DNA reads TGTGCCAGTAGCCCGGGACAGAAATTGAACAACGAGCAGTACTTC.

This chain joins TRBV24-1 and TRBJ2-2, with D unclear. Trimming cost V 2 bases and J 4 bases, with 13 bases left between them. Per the germline V gene, CDR1 is KGHDR and CDR2 is SFDVKD. The CDR3 is 16 residues long. Here the CDR3 DNA reads TGTGCCACCAGTGATTACCGTCCCGCGGTCACCGGGGAGCTGTTTTTT. Translating gives CATSDYRPAVTGELFF.

Only a few counts were recorded for this clone. The same CDR3 arises from other DNA sequences in this sample as well. The V call is TRBV5-4, the J call TRBJ2-7; 7 bases agree with TRBD1. J lost 5 bases, V lost 3 bases, and 8 bases had no gene match. CDR1 is SGHNT, CDR2 YYREEE, per germline (reference sequence). This CDR3 spans 14 amino acids. The CDR3 DNA reads TGTGCCAGCAGCTCGGGCCAGGGGGTCAACGAGCAGTACTTC. Amino acid sequence: CASSSGQGVNEQYF.

The chain uses TRBV6-5 and TRBJ1-1, with TRBD1 identical over 8 bases. The J segment lost 1 base and the V segment lost 11 bases, leaving 6 bases of the junction unmatched. The V gene's germline CDR1 is MNHEY and CDR2 SVGAGI. The CDR3 runs 13 residues. The CDR3 here is CAVKQGGNTEAFF. The CDR3 coding sequence is TGTGCCGTAAAACAGGGGGGGAACACTGAAGCTTTCTTT.

This sequence joins TRBV6-4 and TRBJ1-2, with unresolved D. The CDR3 is made up of 14 amino acids. Germline CDR1 reads MRHNA; CDR2 reads SNTAGT. Between the trimmed V and J ends, which lost 0 bases and 5 bases, there was a span of 10 bases. The CDR3 DNA reads TGTGCCAGCAGTGACTCGGCTAGGCCGTATGGCTACACCTTC. Translated: CASSDSARPYGYTF.

The chain employs TRBV7-9 and TRBJ2-7, with D maybe TRBD2 (6 bases). This CDR3 spans 15 amino acids. V lost 1 base to trimming and J lost 7 bases, with 17 bases between them. The germline V gene has CDR1 SEHNR and CDR2 FQNEAQ (reference sequence). CDR3 residues: CASSLGSREEEEQYF. CDR3 nucleotide sequence: TGTGCCAGCAGCTTAGGCTCCAGGGAGGAGGAAGAGCAGTACTTC.

The chain is built from TRBV28 and TRBJ1-1; perhaps TRBD1 as D (6 bases). V dropped 3 bases and J dropped 10 bases, with 24 bases sitting between them. This CDR3 has 16 residues. In germline, CDR1 is MDHEN, CDR2 SYDVKM. The CDR3 protein is CASSFGGLTRLDGAFF. Written as DNA, the CDR3 is TGTGCCAGCAGTTTCGGGGGGCTTACCCGGCTGGATGGAGCTTTCTTT.

J is TRBJ1-6 and V is TRBV4-3; 8 nucleotides match TRBD1. From germline, CDR1 is LGHNA and CDR2 YSLEER. This CDR3 region has 17 residues. The V and J ends lost 3 bases and 7 bases, in that order; junction bases with no gene match: 11. CDR3 DNA sequence: TGCGCCAGCAGCCAGGGGGGGGCAGGGGGCTCCAATTCACCCCTCCACTTT. Protein sequence: CASSQGGAGGSNSPLHF.

This sequence joins TRBV27 and TRBJ1-1; unclear D gene. This CDR3 region has 15 residues. V lost 8 bases and J lost 11, with 27 bases in between. CDR1 and CDR2 from the germline V gene are MNHEY and SMNVEV (reference sequence). The CDR3 here is CASGKPGSPLFRAFF. The CDR3 region has the DNA TGTGCCAGCGGAAAGCCTGGCAGTCCCCTTTTCAGGGCTTTCTTT.

The chain joins TRBV5-1 to TRBJ1-3; D is undetermined. This CDR3 spans 16 amino acids. Germline loops: CDR1 SGHRS, CDR2 YFSETQ. V was clipped by 4 bases and J by 0 bases, with 14 bases between them. The CDR3 DNA is TGCGCCAGCAGCCCGTCAGGCGGGAACTCTGGAAACACCATATATTTT. Protein sequence: CASSPSGGNSGNTIYF.

The J gene is TRBJ1-2, the V gene TRBV5-5, with D perhaps TRBD1 (5 bases). The CDR3 length is 14 residues. V was pared by 4 bases and J by 1 base, with 11 bases between. Germline V gene sequence: CDR1 SGHKS, CDR2 YYEKEE (reference sequence). As DNA, the CDR3 is TGTGCCAGCAGCCTGGAGACAGTTAACTATGGCTACACCTTC. Translating it yields CASSLETVNYGYTF.

This chain uses TRBV5-1 with TRBJ1-6; TRBD1 matches at 7 bases. With V trimmed by 2 bases and J by 0 bases, 5 bases remained unmatched. The germline CDR1 and CDR2 sequences are SGHRS and YFSETQ. CDR3 size: 17 residues. The CDR3 sequence is CASSLRGQTSYNSPLHF. CDR3 bases: TGCGCCAGCAGCTTAAGGGGGCAAACCTCCTATAATTCACCCCTCCACTTT.

This clone appeared once. V and J are TRBV3-1 (or the pseudogene TRBV3-2) and TRBJ1-2; D is unresolved. The V gene lost 0 bases and the J gene lost 2 bases, with 16 bases spanning the gap. The CDR3 extends over 17 amino acids. Germline loops: CDR1 LGHDT, CDR2 YNNKEL (reference sequence). CDR3 sequence: CASSQDPLEPANYGYTF. The CDR3 DNA reads as TGTGCCAGCAGCCAAGACCCACTCGAGCCCGCGAACTATGGCTACACCTTC.

The chain is built from TRBV3-1 (or the pseudogene TRBV3-2) and TRBJ2-5; the match to TRBD2 covers 7 bases. CDR1 and CDR2 (germline): LGHDT, YNNKEL (reference sequence). The length of the CDR3 is 19 residues. J gave up 4 bases and V 0 bases, and 17 bases lay outside the gene matches. The DNA of the CDR3 is TGTGCCAGCAGCCAAGACAGCTTTATTTTGCCAGGCGGGGGAGAGACCCAGTACTTC. Translated: CASSQDSFILPGGGETQYF.

V gene TRBV6-5 combines with J gene TRBJ2-7, with TRBD2 identical over 9 bases. With V trimmed by 4 bases and J by 3 bases, 4 bases remained unmatched. The CDR3 length is 14 residues. The V gene's germline CDR1 is MNHEY and CDR2 SVGAGI. CDR3 nucleotide sequence: TGTGCCAGCAGTTTCGGGACTAGCCTCTACGAGCAGTACTTC. Translation: CASSFGTSLYEQYF.

The chain couples TRBV24-1 to TRBJ2-1; TRBD1 matches at 8 bases. Per germline, CDR1 KGHDR and CDR2 SFDVKD. The CDR3 extends over 16 amino acids. Trimming removed 4 bases from V and 2 bases from J; junction bases left unmatched: 6. The CDR3 DNA reads as TGTGCCACCAGTGACCCTAGACAGGGGACCTACAATGAGCAGTTCTTC. Translation gives CATSDPRQGTYNEQFF.

This chain uses TRBV6-5 with TRBJ1-1; no clear D. The length of the CDR3 is 12 residues. V lost 6 bases and J lost 8, with 13 bases in between. CDR1 and CDR2 (germline): MNHEY, SVGAGI. The CDR3 DNA sequence: TGTGCCAGCAGCTCGAGACATCAGGAAGCTTTCTTT. Its protein product is CASSSRHQEAFF.

Only a few counts were recorded for this clone. The genes are TRBV5-1 and TRBJ2-3, with D uncertain. The CDR3 totals 15 residues. Between the trimmed V and J ends, which lost 0 bases and 4 bases, there was a span of 12 bases. Per germline, CDR1 SGHRS and CDR2 YFSETQ. The CDR3 sequence is CASSLDSPEADTQYF. CDR3 coding DNA: TGCGCCAGCAGCTTGGATTCACCAGAGGCAGATACGCAGTATTTT.

This clone appeared a single time. The genes are TRBV9 and TRBJ2-5; 7 bases agree with TRBD1. V trimming: 3 bases; J trimming: 5 bases; junction bases outside the gene matches: 7. CDR3 length: 14 amino acids. CDR1 is SGDLS and CDR2 is YYNGEE in the germline V gene. CDR3 sequence (DNA): TGTGCCAGCAGCGCCCTTACAGGGGTGGAGACCCAGTACTTC. Protein product: CASSALTGVETQYF. Filled out from reference TRBV9 and TRBJ2-5, the complete variable domain reads DSGVTQTPKHLITATGQRVTLRCSPRSGDLSVYWYQQSLDQGLQFLIQYYNGEERAKGNILERFSAQQFPDLHSELNLSSLELGDSALYFCASSALTGVETQYFGPGTRLLVL.

The chain recombines TRBV10-3 with TRBJ2-7; possible D gene TRBD2, 6 bases. Germline CDR1 and CDR2: ENHRY and SYGVKD. This CDR3 spans 15 amino acids. Trimming shortened V by 6 bases and J by 0 bases, and 15 bases separated the two germline ends. CDR3 bases: TGTGCCATCAGGCCTGGCGGGGAGCTCTCCTACGAGCAGTACTTC. The encoded protein is CAIRPGGELSYEQYF.

The chain couples TRBV5-5 to TRBJ2-2, with TRBD1 matching 8 bases. This CDR3 spans 16 amino acids. V trimming: 3 bases; J trimming: 3 bases; junction bases outside the gene matches: 7. CDR1 and CDR2 from the germline V gene are SGHKS and YYEKEE (reference sequence). CDR3 region: CASSSAGGGDTGELFF. CDR3 DNA: TGTGCCAGCAGCTCTGCAGGGGGCGGGGACACCGGGGAGCTGTTTTTT. The full variable domain, with the rest looked up from reference TRBV5-5 and TRBJ2-2, is DAGVTQSPTHLIKTRGQQVTLRCSPISGHKSVSWYQQVLGQGPQFIFQYYEKEERGRGNFPDRFSARQFPNYSSELNVNALLLGDSALYLCASSSAGGGDTGELFFGEGSRLTVL.

This clone was detected only a few times. CDR3 in amino acids: CASSPRQQGTIPANYGYTF. DNA of the CDR3: TGTGCCAGCTCACCACGTCAACAGGGCACCATACCAGCTAACTATGGCTACACCTTC. This rearrangement joins TRBV18 to TRBJ1-2; D possibly corresponds to TRBD1 (6 bases). The CDR3 spans 19 residues. V dropped 1 base and J dropped 0 bases, with 21 bases sitting between them. Germline-derived CDR1 and CDR2 are KGHSH and LQKENI.

The chain joins TRBV14 to TRBJ2-2, with D perhaps matching TRBD1 (6 bases). Germline CDR1 is SGHDN and CDR2 is FVKESK. V dropped 4 bases and J dropped 7 bases, with 10 bases sitting between them. The CDR3 sequence is 13 residues long. The CDR3 sequence is CASSPRQVGELFF. CDR3 bases: TGTGCCAGCAGCCCGCGACAGGTCGGGGAGCTGTTTTTT.